The rows below give T cell receptor beta chains drawn from one sample of a study of shared clonotypes between healthy human individuals. The assay was immunoSEQ multiplex PCR, and TCRdb's table has in-frame clones only and misses some. This table has about 990,000 clones, around three quarters appearing once. The sequencing sample was made of memory CD4+ T cells from PBMCs. These receptors were collected from a man between 18 and 35 years old in good health. Some clones in this sample may be carry-over from other donors' samples. Both conserved end residues are trimmed from each CDR3. Each record gives: V gene, CDR3 length, CDR3 protein.

V: TRBV5-1
length: 12
CDR3: ASSWGGLWDEQY

V: TRBV28
length: 12
CDR3: ASSLYGDSYEQY

V: TRBV5-1
length: 14
CDR3: ASNRDLTSGRTEQF

V: TRBV28
length: 14
CDR3: ASSPIQRAVYNEQF

V: TRBV5-1
length: 13
CDR3: ASSLVRGSKNIQY

V: TRBV9
length: 17
CDR3: ASSETGTSGSSWTDTQY

V: TRBV29-1
length: 14
CDR3: SVAVRPRGWDTEAF

V: TRBV5-1
length: 15
CDR3: ASSTGTSGLWYNEQF

V: TRBV5-1
length: 15
CDR3: ASSLVPGGSGDTEAF

V: TRBV7-3
length: 13
CDR3: ASSSQGFSGTEAF

V: TRBV14
length: 18
CDR3: ASSLGAHPYGGYSNQPQH

V: TRBV5-1
length: 13
CDR3: ASGRLQGSADTQY

V: TRBV2
length: 10
CDR3: ASSSGFTEAF

V: TRBV15
length: 14
CDR3: ATSIATGGDRGVQY

V: TRBV4-1
length: 14
CDR3: ASSQDSRGRDQTQY